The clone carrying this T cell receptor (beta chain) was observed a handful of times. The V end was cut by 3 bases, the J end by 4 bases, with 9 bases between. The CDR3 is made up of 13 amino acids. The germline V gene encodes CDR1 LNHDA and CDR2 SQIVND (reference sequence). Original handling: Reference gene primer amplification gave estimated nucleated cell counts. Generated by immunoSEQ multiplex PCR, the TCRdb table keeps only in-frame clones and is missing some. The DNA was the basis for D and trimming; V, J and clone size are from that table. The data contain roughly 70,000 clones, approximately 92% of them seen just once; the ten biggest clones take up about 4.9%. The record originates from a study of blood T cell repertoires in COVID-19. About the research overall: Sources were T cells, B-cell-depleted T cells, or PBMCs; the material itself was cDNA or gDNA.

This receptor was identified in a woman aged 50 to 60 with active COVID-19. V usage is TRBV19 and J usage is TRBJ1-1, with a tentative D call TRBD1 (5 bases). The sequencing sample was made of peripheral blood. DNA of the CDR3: TGTGCCAGTAGTATGGGGCAGGGCACTGAAGCTTTCTTT. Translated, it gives CASSMGQGTEAFF.